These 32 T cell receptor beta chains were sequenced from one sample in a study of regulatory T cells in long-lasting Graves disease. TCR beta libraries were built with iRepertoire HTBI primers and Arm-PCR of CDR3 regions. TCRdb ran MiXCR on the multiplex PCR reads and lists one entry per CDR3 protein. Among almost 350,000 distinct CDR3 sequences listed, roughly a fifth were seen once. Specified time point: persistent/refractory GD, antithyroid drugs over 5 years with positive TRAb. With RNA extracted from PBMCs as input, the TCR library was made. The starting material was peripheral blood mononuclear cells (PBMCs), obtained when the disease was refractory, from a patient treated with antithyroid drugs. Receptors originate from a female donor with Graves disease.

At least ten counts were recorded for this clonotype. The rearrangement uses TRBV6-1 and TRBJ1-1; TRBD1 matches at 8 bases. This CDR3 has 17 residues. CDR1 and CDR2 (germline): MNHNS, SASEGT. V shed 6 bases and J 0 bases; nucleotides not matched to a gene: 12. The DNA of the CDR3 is TGTGCCAGCAGACCTCAGGGGGCGCAGGTCGTGAACACTGAAGCTTTCTTT. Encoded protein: CASRPQGAQVVNTEAFF.

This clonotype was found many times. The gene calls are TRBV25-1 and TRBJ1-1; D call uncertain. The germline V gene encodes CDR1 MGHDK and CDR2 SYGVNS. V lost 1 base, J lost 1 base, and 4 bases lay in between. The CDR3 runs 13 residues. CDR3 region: CASSEWGNTEAFF. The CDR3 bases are TGTGCCAGCAGTGAATGGGGGAACACTGAAGCTTTCTTT.

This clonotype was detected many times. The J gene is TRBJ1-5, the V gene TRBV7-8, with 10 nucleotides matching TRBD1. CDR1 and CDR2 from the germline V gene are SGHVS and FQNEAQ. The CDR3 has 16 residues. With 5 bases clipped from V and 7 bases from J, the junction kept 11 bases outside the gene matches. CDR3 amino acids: CASSKIRDRGGQPQHF. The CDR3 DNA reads TGTGCCAGCAGCAAGATTCGGGACAGGGGAGGCCAGCCCCAGCATTTT.

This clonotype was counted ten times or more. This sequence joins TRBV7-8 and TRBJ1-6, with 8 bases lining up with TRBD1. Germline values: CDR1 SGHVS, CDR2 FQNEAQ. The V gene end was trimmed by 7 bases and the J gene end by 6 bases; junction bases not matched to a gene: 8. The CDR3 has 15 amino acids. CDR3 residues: CASTWDRNPNSPLHF. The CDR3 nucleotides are TGTGCCAGCACATGGGACAGGAACCCTAATTCACCCCTCCACTTT.

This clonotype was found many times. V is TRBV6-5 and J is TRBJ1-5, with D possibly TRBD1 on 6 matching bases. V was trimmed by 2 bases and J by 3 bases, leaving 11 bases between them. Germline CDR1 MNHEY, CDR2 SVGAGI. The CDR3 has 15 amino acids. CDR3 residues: CASSYARDTNQPQHF. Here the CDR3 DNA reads TGTGCCAGCAGTTACGCCCGGGACACCAATCAGCCCCAGCATTTT.

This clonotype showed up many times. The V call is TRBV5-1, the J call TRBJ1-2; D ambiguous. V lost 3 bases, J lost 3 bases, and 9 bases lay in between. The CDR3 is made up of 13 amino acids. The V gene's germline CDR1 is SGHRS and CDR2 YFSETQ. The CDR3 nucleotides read TGCGCCAGCAGCTCCCACGGAGACTATGGCTACACCTTC. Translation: CASSSHGDYGYTF.

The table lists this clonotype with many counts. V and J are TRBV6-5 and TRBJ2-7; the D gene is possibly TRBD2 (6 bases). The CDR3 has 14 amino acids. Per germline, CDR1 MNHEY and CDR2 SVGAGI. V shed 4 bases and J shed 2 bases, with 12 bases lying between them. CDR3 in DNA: TGTGCCAGCAGTTTAACTGGCGGGGCCTACGAGCAGTACTTC. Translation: CASSLTGGAYEQYF.

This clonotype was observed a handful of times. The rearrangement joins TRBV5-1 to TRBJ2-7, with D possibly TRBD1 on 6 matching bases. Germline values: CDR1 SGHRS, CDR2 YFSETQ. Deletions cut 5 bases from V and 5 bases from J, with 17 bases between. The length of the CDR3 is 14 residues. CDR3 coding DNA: TGCGCCAGCAGTTTCCACAGGGATTTCGACGAGCAGTACTTC. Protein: CASSFHRDFDEQYF.

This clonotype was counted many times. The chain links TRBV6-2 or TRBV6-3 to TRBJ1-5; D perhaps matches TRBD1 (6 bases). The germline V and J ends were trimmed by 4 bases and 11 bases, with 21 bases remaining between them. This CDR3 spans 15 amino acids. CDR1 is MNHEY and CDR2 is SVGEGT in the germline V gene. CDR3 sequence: CASSLTGTASYTQHF. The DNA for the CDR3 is TGTGCCAGCAGTTTAACAGGGACGGCCTCCTACACCCAGCATTTT.

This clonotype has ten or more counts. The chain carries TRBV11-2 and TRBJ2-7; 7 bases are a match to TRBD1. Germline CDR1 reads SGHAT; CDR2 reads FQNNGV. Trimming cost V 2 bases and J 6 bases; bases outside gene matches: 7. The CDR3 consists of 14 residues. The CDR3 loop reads CASSLPGTVIEQYF. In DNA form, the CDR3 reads TGTGCCAGCAGCTTACCCGGGACAGTAATCGAGCAGTACTTC.

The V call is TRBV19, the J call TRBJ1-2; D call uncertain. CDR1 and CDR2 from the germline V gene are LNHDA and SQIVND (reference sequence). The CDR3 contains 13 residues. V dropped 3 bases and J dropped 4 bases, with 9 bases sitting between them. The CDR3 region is CASSIGVSYGYTF. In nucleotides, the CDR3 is TGTGCCAGTAGTATTGGGGTTTCCTATGGCTACACCTTC.

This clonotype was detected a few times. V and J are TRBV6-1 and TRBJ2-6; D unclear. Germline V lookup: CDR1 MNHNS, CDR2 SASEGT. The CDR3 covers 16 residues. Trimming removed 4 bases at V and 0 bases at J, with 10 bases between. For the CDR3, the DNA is TGTGCCAGCAGTGGGGGTGGGTTCTCTGGGGCCAACGTCCTGACTTTC. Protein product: CASSGGGFSGANVLTF.

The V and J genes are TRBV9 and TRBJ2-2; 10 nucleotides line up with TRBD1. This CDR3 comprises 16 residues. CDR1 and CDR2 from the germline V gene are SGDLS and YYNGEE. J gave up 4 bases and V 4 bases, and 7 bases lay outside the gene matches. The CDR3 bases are TGTGCCAGCAGCCCCCGACAGGGGGCTACCACCGGGGAGCTGTTTTTT. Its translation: CASSPRQGATTGELFF.

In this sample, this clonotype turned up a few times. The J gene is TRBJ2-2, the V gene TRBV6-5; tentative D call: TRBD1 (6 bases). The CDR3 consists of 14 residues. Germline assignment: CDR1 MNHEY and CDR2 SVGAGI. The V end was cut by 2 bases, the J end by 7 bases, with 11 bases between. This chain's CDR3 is CASSYEVGGGELFF. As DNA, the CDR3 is TGTGCCAGCAGTTACGAAGTAGGGGGCGGGGAGCTGTTTTTT.

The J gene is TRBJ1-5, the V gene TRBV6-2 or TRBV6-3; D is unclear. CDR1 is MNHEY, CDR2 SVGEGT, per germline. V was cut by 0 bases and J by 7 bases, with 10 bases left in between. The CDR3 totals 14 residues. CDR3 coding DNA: TGTGCCAGCAGTTACTCAGGGATTGGGCAGCCCCAGCATTTT. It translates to CASSYSGIGQPQHF.

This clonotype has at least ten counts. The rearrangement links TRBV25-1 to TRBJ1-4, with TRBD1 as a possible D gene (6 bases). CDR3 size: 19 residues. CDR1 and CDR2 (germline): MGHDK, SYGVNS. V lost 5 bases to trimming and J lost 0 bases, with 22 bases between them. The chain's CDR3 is CASSKLDRALTSTNEKLFF. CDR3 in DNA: TGTGCCAGCAGTAAACTGGACAGAGCCTTAACCTCAACTAATGAAAAACTGTTTTTT.

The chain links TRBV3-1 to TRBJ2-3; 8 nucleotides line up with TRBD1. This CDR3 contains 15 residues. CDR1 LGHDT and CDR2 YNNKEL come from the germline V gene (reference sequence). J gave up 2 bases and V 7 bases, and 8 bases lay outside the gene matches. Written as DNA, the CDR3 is TGTGCCAGCAAATCCGGGACAGGCATCACAGATACGCAGTATTTT. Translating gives CASKSGTGITDTQYF.

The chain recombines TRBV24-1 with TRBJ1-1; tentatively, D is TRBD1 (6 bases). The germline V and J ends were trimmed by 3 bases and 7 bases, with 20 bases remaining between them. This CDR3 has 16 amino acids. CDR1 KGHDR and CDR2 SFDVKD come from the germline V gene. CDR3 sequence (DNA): TGTGCCACCAGTGATACTCGGGCGCCCAGCAGGGGTGAAGCTTTCTTT. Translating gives CATSDTRAPSRGEAFF.

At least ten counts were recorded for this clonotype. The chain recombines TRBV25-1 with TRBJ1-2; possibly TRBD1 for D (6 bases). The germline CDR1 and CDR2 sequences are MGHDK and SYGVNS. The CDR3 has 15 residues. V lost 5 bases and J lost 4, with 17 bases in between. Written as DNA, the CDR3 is TGTGCCAGCAGTCCGAATCGGGACATACCCTATGGCTACACCTTC. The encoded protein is CASSPNRDIPYGYTF.

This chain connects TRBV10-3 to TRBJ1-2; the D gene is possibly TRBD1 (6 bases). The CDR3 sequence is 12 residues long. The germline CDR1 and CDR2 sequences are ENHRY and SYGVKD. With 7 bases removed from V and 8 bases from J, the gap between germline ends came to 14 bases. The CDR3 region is CAIKQGVGGYTF. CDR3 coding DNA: TGTGCCATCAAACAGGGAGTAGGAGGCTACACCTTC.

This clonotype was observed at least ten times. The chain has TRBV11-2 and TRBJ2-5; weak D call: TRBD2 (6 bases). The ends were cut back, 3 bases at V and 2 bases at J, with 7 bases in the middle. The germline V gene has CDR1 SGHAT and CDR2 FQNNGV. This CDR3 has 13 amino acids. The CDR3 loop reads CASSLTRQETQYF. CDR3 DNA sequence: TGTGCCAGCAGCTTGACTAGGCAAGAGACCCAGTACTTC.

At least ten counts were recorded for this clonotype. This chain's CDR3 is CASSLWDPFLADEKNIQYF. The CDR3 nucleotides read TGTGCCAGCAGTTTATGGGACCCCTTCCTAGCGGATGAAAAAAACATTCAGTACTTC. The chain joins TRBV27 to TRBJ2-4; 7 bases agree with TRBD2. This CDR3 has 19 residues. From germline, CDR1 is MNHEY and CDR2 SMNVEV (reference sequence). With 1 base clipped from V and 4 bases from J, the junction kept 16 bases outside the gene matches.

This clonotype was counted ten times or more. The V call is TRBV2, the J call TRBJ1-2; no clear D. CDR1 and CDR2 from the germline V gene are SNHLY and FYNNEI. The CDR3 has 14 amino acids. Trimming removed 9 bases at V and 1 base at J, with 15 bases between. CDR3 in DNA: TGTGCCAGTCGAAGGGATGCCAATAACTATGGCTACACCTTC. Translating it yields CASRRDANNYGYTF.

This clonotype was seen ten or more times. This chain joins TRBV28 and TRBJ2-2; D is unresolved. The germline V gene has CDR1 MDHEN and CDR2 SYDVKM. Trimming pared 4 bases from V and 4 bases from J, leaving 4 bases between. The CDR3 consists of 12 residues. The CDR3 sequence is CASSSSTGELFF. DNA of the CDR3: TGTGCCAGCAGTTCCAGCACCGGGGAGCTGTTTTTT.

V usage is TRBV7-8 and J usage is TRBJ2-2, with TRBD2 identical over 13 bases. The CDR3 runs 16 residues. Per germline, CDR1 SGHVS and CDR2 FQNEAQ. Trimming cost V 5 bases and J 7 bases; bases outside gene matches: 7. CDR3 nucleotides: TGTGCCAGCAGCGCGCGACTAGCGGGAGGACTCGGGGAGCTGTTTTTT. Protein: CASSARLAGGLGELFF.

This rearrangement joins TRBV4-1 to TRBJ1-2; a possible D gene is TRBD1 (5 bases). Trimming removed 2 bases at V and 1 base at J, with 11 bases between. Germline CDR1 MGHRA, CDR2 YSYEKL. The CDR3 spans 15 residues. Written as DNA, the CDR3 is TGCGCCAGCAGCCAAATAAGGGGCGTTAACTATGGCTACACCTTC. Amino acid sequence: CASSQIRGVNYGYTF.

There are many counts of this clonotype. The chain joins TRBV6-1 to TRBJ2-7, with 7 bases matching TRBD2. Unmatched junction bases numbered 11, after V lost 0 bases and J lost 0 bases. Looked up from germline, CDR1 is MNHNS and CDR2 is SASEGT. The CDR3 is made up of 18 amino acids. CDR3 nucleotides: TGTGCCAGCAGTGAAGCGTCCTTGGGAGGGGCGTACTCCTACGAGCAGTACTTC. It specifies CASSEASLGGAYSYEQYF.

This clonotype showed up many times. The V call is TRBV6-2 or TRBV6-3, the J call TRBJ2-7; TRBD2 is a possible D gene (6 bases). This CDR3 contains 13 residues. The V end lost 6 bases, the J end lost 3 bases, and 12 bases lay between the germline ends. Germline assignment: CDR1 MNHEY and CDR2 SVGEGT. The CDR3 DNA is TGTGCCAGCAGCCCCGGGGGAAACTACGAGCAGTACTTC. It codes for CASSPGGNYEQYF.

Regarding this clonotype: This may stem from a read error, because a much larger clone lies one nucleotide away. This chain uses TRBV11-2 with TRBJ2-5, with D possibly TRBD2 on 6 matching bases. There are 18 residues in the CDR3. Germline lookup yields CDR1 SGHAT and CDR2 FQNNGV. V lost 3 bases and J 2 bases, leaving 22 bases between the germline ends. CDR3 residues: CASSFGIGGECFQETQYF. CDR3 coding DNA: TGTGCCAGCAGCTTTGGGATAGGCGGGGAATGTTTTCAAGAGACCCAGTACTTC.

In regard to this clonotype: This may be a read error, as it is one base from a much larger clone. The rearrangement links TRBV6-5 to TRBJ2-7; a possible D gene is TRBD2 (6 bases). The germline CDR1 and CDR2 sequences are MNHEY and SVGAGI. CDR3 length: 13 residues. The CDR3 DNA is TGTGCCGGCAGTTACGGGAGTACCTACGAGCAGTACTTC. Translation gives CAGSYGSTYEQYF.

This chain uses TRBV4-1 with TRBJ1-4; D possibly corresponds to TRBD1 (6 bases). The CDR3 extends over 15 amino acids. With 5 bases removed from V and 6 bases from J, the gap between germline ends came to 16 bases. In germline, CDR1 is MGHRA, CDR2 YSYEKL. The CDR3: CASSYYRAQDEKLFF. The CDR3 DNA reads TGCGCCAGCAGCTACTACAGGGCCCAGGATGAAAAACTGTTTTTT.

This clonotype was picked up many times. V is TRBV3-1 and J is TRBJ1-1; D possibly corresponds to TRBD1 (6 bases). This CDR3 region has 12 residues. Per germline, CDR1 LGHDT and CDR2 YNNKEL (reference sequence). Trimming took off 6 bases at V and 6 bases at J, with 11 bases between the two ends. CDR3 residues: CASSPGAAEAFF. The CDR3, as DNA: TGTGCCAGCAGTCCGGGGGCAGCTGAAGCTTTCTTT.